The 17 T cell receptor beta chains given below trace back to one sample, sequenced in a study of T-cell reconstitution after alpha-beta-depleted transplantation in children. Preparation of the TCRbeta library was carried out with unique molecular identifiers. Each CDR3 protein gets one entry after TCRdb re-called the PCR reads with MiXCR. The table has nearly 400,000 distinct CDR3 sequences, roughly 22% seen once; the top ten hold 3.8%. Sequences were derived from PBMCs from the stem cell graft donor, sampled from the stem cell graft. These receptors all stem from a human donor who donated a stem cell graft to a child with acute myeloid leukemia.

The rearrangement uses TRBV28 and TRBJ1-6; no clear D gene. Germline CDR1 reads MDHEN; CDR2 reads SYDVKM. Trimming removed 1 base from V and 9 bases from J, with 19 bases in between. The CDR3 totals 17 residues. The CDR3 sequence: CASSLSSFGRARSPLHF. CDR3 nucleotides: TGTGCCAGCAGTTTATCATCTTTTGGAAGGGCCCGTTCACCCCTCCACTTT.

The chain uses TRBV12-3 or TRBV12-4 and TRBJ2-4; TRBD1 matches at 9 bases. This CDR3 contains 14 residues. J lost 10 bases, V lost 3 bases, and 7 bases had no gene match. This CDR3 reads CASSLSPDRGIQYF. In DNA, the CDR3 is TGTGCCAGCAGTTTGTCTCCGGACAGGGGAATTCAGTACTTC.

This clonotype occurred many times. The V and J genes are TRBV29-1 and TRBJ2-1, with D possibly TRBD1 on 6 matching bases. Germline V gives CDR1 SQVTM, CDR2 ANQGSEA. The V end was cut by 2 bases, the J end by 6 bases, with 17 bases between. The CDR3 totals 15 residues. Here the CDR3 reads CSVEKWQGRTNEQFF. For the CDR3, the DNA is TGCAGCGTTGAAAAGTGGCAGGGGAGAACCAATGAGCAGTTCTTC.

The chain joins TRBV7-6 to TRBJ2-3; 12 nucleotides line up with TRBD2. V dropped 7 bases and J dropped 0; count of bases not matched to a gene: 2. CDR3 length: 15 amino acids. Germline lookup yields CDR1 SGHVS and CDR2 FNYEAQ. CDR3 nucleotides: TGTGCCAGCACCCTAGCGGGGGGGAGCACAGATACGCAGTATTTT. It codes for CASTLAGGSTDTQYF.

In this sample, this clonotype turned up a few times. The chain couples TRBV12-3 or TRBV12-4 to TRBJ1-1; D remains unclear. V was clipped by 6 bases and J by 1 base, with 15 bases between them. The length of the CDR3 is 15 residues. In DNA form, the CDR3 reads TGTGCCAGCAGCGCCGCCCCCGTCCAGAACACTGAAGCTTTCTTT. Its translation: CASSAAPVQNTEAFF.

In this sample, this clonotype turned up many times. The CDR3 sequence is CSVESRDKNYGYTF. CDR3 nucleotide sequence: TGCAGCGTTGAATCCCGGGACAAGAACTATGGCTACACCTTC. The J gene is TRBJ1-2, the V gene TRBV29-1, with TRBD1 as a possible D gene (6 bases). This CDR3 region has 14 residues. Looked up from germline, CDR1 is SQVTM and CDR2 is ANQGSEA. With 2 bases removed from V and 2 bases from J, the gap between germline ends came to 12 bases.

The CDR3 DNA reads as TGCGCCAGCAGCTTGGAGGCTAGCGGGAGGGTCGACGAGCAGTACTTC. Encoded protein: CASSLEASGRVDEQYF. This chain connects TRBV5-1 to TRBJ2-7, with TRBD2 matching over 12 bases. Germline values: CDR1 SGHRS, CDR2 YFSETQ. CDR3 length: 16 amino acids. J was trimmed by 5 bases and V by 0 bases; bases with no gene match: 6.

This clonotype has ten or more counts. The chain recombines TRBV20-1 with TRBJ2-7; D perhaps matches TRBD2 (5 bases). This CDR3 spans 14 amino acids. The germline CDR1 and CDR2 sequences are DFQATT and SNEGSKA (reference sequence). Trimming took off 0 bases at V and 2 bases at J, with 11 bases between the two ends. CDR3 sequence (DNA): TGCAGTGCTAGAGATCGGGGAAACCCCTACGAGCAGTACTTC. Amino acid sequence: CSARDRGNPYEQYF.

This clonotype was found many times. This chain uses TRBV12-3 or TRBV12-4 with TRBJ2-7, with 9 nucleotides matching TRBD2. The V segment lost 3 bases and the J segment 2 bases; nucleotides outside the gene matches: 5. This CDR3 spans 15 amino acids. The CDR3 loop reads CASSLGLAGPYEQYF. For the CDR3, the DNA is TGTGCCAGCAGTTTGGGGCTAGCGGGACCCTACGAGCAGTACTTC.

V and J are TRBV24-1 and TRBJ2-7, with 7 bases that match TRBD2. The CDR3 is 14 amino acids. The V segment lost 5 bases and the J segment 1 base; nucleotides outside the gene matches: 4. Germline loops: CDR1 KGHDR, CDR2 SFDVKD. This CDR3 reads CATSAGGSSYEQYF. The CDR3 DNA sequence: TGTGCCACCAGTGCGGGAGGCAGTTCCTACGAGCAGTACTTC.

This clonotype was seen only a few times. CDR3 residues: CSDWDREGEQFF. The DNA of the CDR3 is TGCAGCGACTGGGACAGGGAGGGTGAGCAGTTCTTC. This chain joins TRBV29-1 and TRBJ2-1; 9 bases match TRBD1. The CDR3 is 12 amino acids. From germline, CDR1 is SQVTM and CDR2 ANQGSEA. After removal of 7 bases from V and 9 bases from J, the junction contained 7 bases not matched to a gene.

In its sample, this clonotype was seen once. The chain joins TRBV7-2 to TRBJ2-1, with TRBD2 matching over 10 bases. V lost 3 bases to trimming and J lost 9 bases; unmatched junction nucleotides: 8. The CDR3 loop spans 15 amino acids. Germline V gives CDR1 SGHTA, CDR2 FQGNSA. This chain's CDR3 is CASSFSGRSLGEQFF. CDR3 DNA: TGTGCCAGCAGCTTTAGCGGGAGGAGTCTTGGTGAGCAGTTCTTC. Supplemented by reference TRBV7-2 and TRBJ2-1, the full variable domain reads GAGVSQSPSNKVTEKGKDVELRCDPISGHTALYWYRQSLGQGLEFLIYFQGNSAPDKSGLPSDRFSAERTGGSVSTLTIQRTQQEDSAVYLCASSFSGRSLGEQFFGPGTRLTVL.

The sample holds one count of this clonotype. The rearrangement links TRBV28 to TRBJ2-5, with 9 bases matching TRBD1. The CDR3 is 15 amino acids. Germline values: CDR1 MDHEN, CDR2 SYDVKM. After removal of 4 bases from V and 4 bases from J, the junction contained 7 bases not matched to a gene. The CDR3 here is CASSSGTGTGETQYF. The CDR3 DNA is TGTGCCAGCAGTTCCGGGACAGGGACAGGAGAGACCCAGTACTTC.

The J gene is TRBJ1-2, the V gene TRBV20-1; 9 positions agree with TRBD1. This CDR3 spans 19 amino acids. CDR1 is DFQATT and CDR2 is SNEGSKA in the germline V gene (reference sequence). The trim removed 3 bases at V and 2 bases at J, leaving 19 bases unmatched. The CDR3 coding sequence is TGCAGTGCTAGGACCCCGGTCGGGACAGGGTATGGGGCCAACTATGGCTACACCTTC. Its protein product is CSARTPVGTGYGANYGYTF.

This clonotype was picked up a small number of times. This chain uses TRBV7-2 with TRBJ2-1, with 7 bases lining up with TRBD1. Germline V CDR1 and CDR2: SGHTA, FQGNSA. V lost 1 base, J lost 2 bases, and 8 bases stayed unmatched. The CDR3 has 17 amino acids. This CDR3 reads CASSLVWRRGTYNEQFF. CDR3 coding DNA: TGTGCCAGCAGCTTAGTGTGGCGCAGGGGGACCTACAATGAGCAGTTCTTC.

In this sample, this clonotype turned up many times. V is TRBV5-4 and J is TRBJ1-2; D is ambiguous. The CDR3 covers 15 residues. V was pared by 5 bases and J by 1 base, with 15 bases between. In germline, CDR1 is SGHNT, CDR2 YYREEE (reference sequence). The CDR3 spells CASRNAGGSNYGYTF. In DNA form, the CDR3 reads TGTGCCAGCAGGAATGCCGGAGGAAGTAACTATGGCTACACCTTC.

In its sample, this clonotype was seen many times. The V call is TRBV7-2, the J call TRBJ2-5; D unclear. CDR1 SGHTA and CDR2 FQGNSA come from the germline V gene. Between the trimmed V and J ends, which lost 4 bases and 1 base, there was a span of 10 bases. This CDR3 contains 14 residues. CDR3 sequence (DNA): TGTGCCAGCAGCTCGCCGGAAAGCCAAGAGACCCAGTACTTC. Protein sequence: CASSSPESQETQYF.